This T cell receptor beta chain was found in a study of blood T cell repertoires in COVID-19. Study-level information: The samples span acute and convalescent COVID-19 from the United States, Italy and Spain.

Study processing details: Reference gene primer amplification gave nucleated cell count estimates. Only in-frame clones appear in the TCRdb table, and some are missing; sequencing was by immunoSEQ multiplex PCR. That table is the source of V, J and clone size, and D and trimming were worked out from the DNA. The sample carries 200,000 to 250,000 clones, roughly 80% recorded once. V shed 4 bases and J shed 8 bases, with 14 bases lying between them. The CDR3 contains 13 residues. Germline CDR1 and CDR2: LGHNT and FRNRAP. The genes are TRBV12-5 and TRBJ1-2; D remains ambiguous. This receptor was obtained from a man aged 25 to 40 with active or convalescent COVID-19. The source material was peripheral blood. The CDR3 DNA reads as TGTGCTAGTGGTTCTTTACTTGCGGGAGGCTACACCTTC. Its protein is CASGSLLAGGYTF. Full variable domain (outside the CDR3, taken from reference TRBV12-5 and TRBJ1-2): DARVTQTPRHKVTEMGQEVTMRCQPILGHNTVFWYRQTMMQGLELLAYFRNRAPLDDSGMPKDRFSAEMPDATLATLKIQPSEPRDSAVYFCASGSLLAGGYTFGSGTRLTVV.